The rows below give T cell receptor beta chains drawn from one sample of a study of cytomegalovirus exposure and HLA in healthy donors. This table comes from immunoSEQ multiplex PCR, and its TCRdb copy is limited to in-frame clones, with some not included. The table has 150,000 or so clones, roughly 79% seen once; the top ten hold 2.5% to 3.5%. The material sequenced was PBMCs. The receptors originated from a woman between 50 and 59 years old in good health and CMV-seropositive. The CDR3 runs from the conserved cysteine through the conserved F or W. Each record gives: CDR3 protein, J gene, V gene.

CDR3aa: CASSLGGDRGYRQPQHF; j_gene: TRBJ1-5; v_gene: TRBV7-8
CDR3aa: CASSPRLSGGPPYNEQFF; j_gene: TRBJ2-1; v_gene: TRBV19
CDR3aa: CASSFALGDTEAFF; j_gene: TRBJ1-1; v_gene: TRBV5-1
CDR3aa: CASRGRTGQPQHF; j_gene: TRBJ1-5; v_gene: TRBV6-5
CDR3aa: CASSIVLTNYNEQFF; j_gene: TRBJ2-1; v_gene: TRBV19
CDR3aa: CAWRDNNQPQHF; j_gene: TRBJ1-5; v_gene: TRBV30
CDR3aa: CASSWTSGRGDEQFF; j_gene: TRBJ2-1; v_gene: TRBV7-9
CDR3aa: CASSWDSDQPQHF; j_gene: TRBJ1-5; v_gene: TRBV5-1
CDR3aa: CASSQDRGGLNTEAFF; j_gene: TRBJ1-1; v_gene: TRBV4-3
CDR3aa: CASIRQDQETQYF; j_gene: TRBJ2-5; v_gene: TRBV9
CDR3aa: CASSLLVNQPQHF; j_gene: TRBJ1-5; v_gene: TRBV5-5
CDR3aa: CAIRRDSASGNTIYF; j_gene: TRBJ1-3; v_gene: TRBV10-3
CDR3aa: CASSVSQNTEAFF; j_gene: TRBJ1-1; v_gene: TRBV9
CDR3aa: CASSPGTVLRSYNSPLHF; j_gene: TRBJ1-6; v_gene: TRBV5-1
CDR3aa: CASSEQGKGDTIYF; j_gene: TRBJ1-3; v_gene: TRBV7-2
CDR3aa: CASSLEHAASEQYF; j_gene: TRBJ2-7; v_gene: TRBV11-3
CDR3aa: CASSLQGAYEQYF; j_gene: TRBJ2-7; v_gene: TRBV7-2
CDR3aa: CASSQGGLYGYTF; j_gene: TRBJ1-2; v_gene: TRBV4-1
CDR3aa: CASSDTRGNTEAFF; j_gene: TRBJ1-1; v_gene: TRBV5-1
CDR3aa: CASSFESKGDSEAFF; j_gene: TRBJ1-1; v_gene: TRBV5-6
CDR3aa: CASSLRPPGQGNMRSPLHF; j_gene: TRBJ1-6; v_gene: TRBV7-6
CDR3aa: CASSLNQGSTDTQYF; j_gene: TRBJ2-3; v_gene: TRBV7-2
CDR3aa: CASRVGGAVMDTQYF; j_gene: TRBJ2-3; v_gene: TRBV5-1
CDR3aa: CASSRDSGANVLTF; j_gene: TRBJ2-6; v_gene: TRBV18
CDR3aa: CASSAVDNPFRHYGYTF; j_gene: TRBJ1-2; v_gene: TRBV7-2
CDR3aa: CASSPGETQYF; j_gene: TRBJ2-5; v_gene: TRBV18
CDR3aa: CASTPGLAWVDEQFF; j_gene: TRBJ2-1; v_gene: TRBV6-1
CDR3aa: CASSQTSGGTGANGLTF; j_gene: TRBJ2-6; v_gene: TRBV7-9
CDR3aa: CSVANYGGTYEQYF; j_gene: TRBJ2-7; v_gene: TRBV29-1
CDR3aa: CASSPEGRRGYGYTF; j_gene: TRBJ1-2; v_gene: TRBV7-9
CDR3aa: CASSKYSTGPSETQYF; j_gene: TRBJ2-5; v_gene: TRBV7-2
CDR3aa: CASSLARRLANTGELFF; j_gene: TRBJ2-2; v_gene: TRBV7-8
CDR3aa: CASSPPGLNTGELFF; j_gene: TRBJ2-2; v_gene: TRBV18
CDR3aa: CASSFAADTEAFF; j_gene: TRBJ1-1; v_gene: TRBV7-2
CDR3aa: CASSPQGSNYGYTF; j_gene: TRBJ1-2; v_gene: TRBV19
CDR3aa: CASSPDQGTDTQYF; j_gene: TRBJ2-3; v_gene: TRBV7-2
CDR3aa: CASSRDRVSETQYF; j_gene: TRBJ2-5; v_gene: TRBV2